One sample yielded the 26 T cell receptor beta chains listed below, sequenced in a study of cytomegalovirus exposure and HLA in healthy donors. PCR employed 60 Vbeta and 13 Jbeta primers. Profiled with immunoSEQ multiplex PCR; TCRdb holds only in-frame clones, not every one. The sample includes 110,000 to 150,000 clones, 75% to 80% of them seen just once. Material for sequencing was PBMCs. All receptors derive from a woman between 50 and 59 years old in good health and CMV-seronegative.

The V and J genes are TRBV5-6 and TRBJ2-3, with 8 bases fitting TRBD2. CDR1 is SGHDT and CDR2 is YYEEEE in the germline V gene. Losses at the gene ends were 3 bases for V and 0 bases for J; bases not matched to a gene: 6. The CDR3 is made up of 16 amino acids. The CDR3 DNA reads as TGTGCCAGCAGCTCCGTCGGGGGGGCCAGCACAGATACGCAGTATTTT. It codes for CASSSVGGASTDTQYF.

The chain employs TRBV4-1 and TRBJ2-1; 15 nucleotides line up with TRBD2. Trimming took 4 bases from V and 8 from J; bases not matched to a gene: 6. Germline CDR1 is MGHRA and CDR2 is YSYEKL. The CDR3 sequence is 16 residues long. The CDR3 reads CASSLRTSGGADEQFF. The CDR3 DNA reads as TGCGCCAGCAGCCTTAGGACTAGCGGGGGGGCAGATGAGCAGTTCTTC.

Only one count was recorded for this clone. The gene calls are TRBV7-9 and TRBJ1-4, with TRBD1 as a possible D gene (6 bases). This CDR3 has 13 amino acids. Germline V CDR1 and CDR2: SEHNR, FQNEAQ (reference sequence). CDR3: CAVRGGTNEKLFF. CDR3 DNA: TGTGCGGTTCGAGGGGGAACTAATGAAAAACTGTTTTTT.

This clone came up once. The chain carries TRBV2 and TRBJ2-7; 7 nucleotides line up with TRBD1. V lost 8 bases, J lost 2 bases, and 15 bases stayed unmatched. This CDR3 is 16 amino acids long. From germline, CDR1 is SNHLY and CDR2 FYNNEI. In DNA form, the CDR3 reads TGTGCCAGCTGCATAACCCGGGACAGACAAACCTACGAGCAGTACTTC. This encodes CASCITRDRQTYEQYF.

The chain recombines TRBV10-2 with TRBJ2-3; no firm D call. The V gene's germline CDR1 is WSHSY and CDR2 SAAADI. V gave up 8 bases and J gave up 1 base, with 7 bases separating them. The CDR3 is 12 amino acids. The CDR3 spells CASSAGTDTQYF. CDR3 nucleotides: TGCGCCAGCTCCGCGGGCACAGATACGCAGTATTTT.

The CDR3 nucleotides are TGTGCCTGGAGTACGGTCGACCCAGGTACGCAGTATTTT. It specifies CAWSTVDPGTQYF. The chain uses TRBV30 and TRBJ2-3, with D unresolved. The length of the CDR3 is 13 residues. Germline CDR1 reads GTSNPN; CDR2 reads SVGIG (reference sequence). Trimming shortened V by 2 bases and J by 8 bases, and 14 bases separated the two germline ends. Full variable domain (rest looked up from reference TRBV30 and TRBJ2-3): SQTIHQWPATLVQPVGSPLSLECTVEGTSNPNLYWYRQAAGRGLQLLFYSVGIGQISSEVPQNLSASRPQDRQFILSSKKLLLSDSGFYLCAWSTVDPGTQYFGPGTRLTVL.

The chain joins TRBV7-3 to TRBJ2-1; 9 bases are shared with TRBD2. With 4 bases clipped from V and 0 bases from J, the junction kept 4 bases outside the gene matches. Looked up from germline, CDR1 is SGHTA and CDR2 is FQGTGA. The CDR3 has 16 residues. The CDR3, as DNA: TGTGCCAGCAGCTCACAGCGGGGGGCCTCCTACAATGAGCAGTTCTTC. Translation gives CASSSQRGASYNEQFF.

This clone was seen once. The gene calls are TRBV7-9 and TRBJ2-1; unclear D gene. V lost 2 bases, J lost 7 bases, and 15 bases lay in between. This CDR3 spans 15 amino acids. CDR1 SEHNR and CDR2 FQNEAQ come from the germline V gene (reference sequence). The CDR3 bases are TGTGCCAGCAGCTTAAGTGGGCGCAGGTTGAATGAGCAGTTCTTC. Translating it yields CASSLSGRRLNEQFF.

The V call is TRBV5-7, the J call TRBJ1-1; perhaps TRBD1 as D (6 bases). TRBV5-7 counts as an open reading frame of uncertain function. The V and J ends lost 1 base and 6 bases respectively, with 13 bases between them. The CDR3 runs 14 residues. The CDR3 region has the DNA TGTGCCAGCAGCTTGCAGGGGCCGCTGGCTGAAGCTTTCTTT. As protein: CASSLQGPLAEAFF.

This chain joins TRBV27 and TRBJ1-5; TRBD1 aligns across 7 bases. The germline CDR1 and CDR2 sequences are MNHEY and SMNVEV (reference sequence). V lost 6 bases, J lost 5 bases, and 7 bases stayed unmatched. CDR3 length equals 14 residues. The CDR3 loop is CASRRQGVDQPQHF. The CDR3 DNA reads as TGTGCCAGCAGGCGACAGGGTGTGGATCAGCCCCAGCATTTT.

The V and J genes are TRBV9 and TRBJ1-3, with D perhaps TRBD1 (5 bases). Germline CDR1 SGDLS, CDR2 YYNGEE. V lost 5 bases and J lost 4, with 13 bases in between. The CDR3 is 14 residues long. In DNA, the CDR3 is TGTGCCAGCAGTCCCGGGGGGATCGGAAACACCATATATTTT. Translating it yields CASSPGGIGNTIYF.

The chain is built from TRBV28 and TRBJ1-6; D is undetermined. The germline V gene encodes CDR1 MDHEN and CDR2 SYDVKM. V lost 4 bases to trimming and J lost 0 bases, with 7 bases between them. This CDR3 contains 15 residues. This chain's CDR3 is CASSSPSSYNSPLHF. The DNA of the CDR3 is TGTGCCAGCAGTTCCCCTAGCTCCTATAATTCACCCCTCCACTTT.

The rearrangement uses TRBV7-2 and TRBJ2-2; D possibly corresponds to TRBD2 (6 bases). The CDR3 runs 14 residues. CDR1 SGHTA and CDR2 FQGNSA come from the germline V gene. The germline V and J ends were trimmed by 1 base and 5 bases, with 8 bases remaining between them. CDR3 DNA: TGTGCCAGCAGCTTAGTGGAGGGGACCGGGGAGCTGTTTTTT. This translates into CASSLVEGTGELFF.

The chain uses TRBV6-6 and TRBJ1-5; a weak D match, TRBD1 (5 bases). Per the germline V gene, CDR1 is MNHNY and CDR2 is SVGAGI (reference sequence). V was trimmed by 4 bases and J by 5 bases, leaving 15 bases between them. The CDR3 is 15 amino acids. CDR3 protein: CASSFPPRVDQPQHF. In DNA, the CDR3 is TGTGCCAGCAGTTTCCCTCCCAGGGTTGATCAGCCCCAGCATTTT.

This CDR3 reads CASSATASYNEQFF. The CDR3 DNA sequence: TGTGCCAGCAGTGCGACAGCCTCCTACAATGAGCAGTTCTTC. The V gene is TRBV2, the J gene TRBJ2-1; D may be TRBD1 (5 bases). Germline assignment: CDR1 SNHLY and CDR2 FYNNEI. V lost 4 bases and J lost 0, with 7 bases in between. The CDR3 covers 14 residues.

The chain is built from TRBV5-1 and TRBJ2-3; a possible D gene is TRBD2 (6 bases). Trimming took 2 bases from V and 2 from J, leaving 12 bases between them. CDR1 SGHRS and CDR2 YFSETQ come from the germline V gene. The CDR3 covers 15 residues. The chain's CDR3 is CASSLSGGNTDTQYF. The CDR3 region has the DNA TGCGCCAGCAGCTTATCCGGGGGAAACACAGATACGCAGTATTTT.

The chain links TRBV19 to TRBJ1-1, with D possibly TRBD1 on 5 matching bases. With 4 bases removed from V and 2 bases from J, the gap between germline ends came to 8 bases. From germline, CDR1 is LNHDA and CDR2 SQIVND (reference sequence). CDR3 size: 13 residues. CDR3 sequence: CASSKTANTEAFF. As DNA, the CDR3 is TGTGCCAGTAGTAAGACAGCTAACACTGAAGCTTTCTTT.

V and J are TRBV5-1 and TRBJ2-3, with TRBD1 matching over 8 bases. Germline CDR1 and CDR2: SGHRS and YFSETQ. CDR3 length: 16 residues. Trimming took 4 bases from V and 3 from J; bases not matched to a gene: 10. The CDR3 spells CASSVTGGPRTDTQYF. Written as DNA, the CDR3 is TGCGCCAGCAGCGTCACAGGGGGGCCCCGAACAGATACGCAGTATTTT.

The V call is TRBV27, the J call TRBJ2-1; D is perhaps TRBD2 (5 bases). Germline V gene data show CDR1 as MNHEY and CDR2 as SMNVEV (reference sequence). Between the trimmed V and J ends, which lost 2 bases and 8 bases, there was a span of 13 bases. The CDR3 runs 14 residues. CDR3 in amino acids: CASSLGSPGDEQFF. The CDR3, as DNA: TGTGCCAGCAGTTTAGGTAGCCCCGGGGATGAGCAGTTCTTC.

The CDR3 DNA follows: TGCAGCGTCCAGACAGGGAAAACTGAAGCTTTCTTT. Amino acids: CSVQTGKTEAFF. The chain couples TRBV29-1 to TRBJ1-1; 7 bases align to TRBD1. The CDR3 covers 12 residues. CDR1 is SQVTM and CDR2 is ANQGSEA in the germline V gene. After removal of 6 bases from V and 5 bases from J, the junction contained 6 bases not matched to a gene.

The chain is built from TRBV7-8 and TRBJ1-6, with unresolved D. Germline-derived CDR1 and CDR2 are SGHVS and FQNEAQ. The CDR3 is made up of 14 amino acids. Between the trimmed V and J ends, which lost 2 bases and 6 bases, there was a span of 8 bases. The CDR3: CASSLSQINSPLHF. As DNA, the CDR3 is TGTGCCAGCAGCTTAAGTCAGATTAATTCACCCCTCCACTTT.

This rearrangement joins TRBV5-1 to TRBJ2-7, with D perhaps TRBD1 (6 bases). V lost 2 bases and J lost 6, with 18 bases in between. The CDR3 contains 15 residues. Germline V CDR1 and CDR2: SGHRS, YFSETQ. Here the CDR3 DNA reads TGCGCCAGCAGCTTTGAAGCGCAGGGGCGCGGCGAGCAGTACTTC. This translates into CASSFEAQGRGEQYF.

The chain joins TRBV7-6 to TRBJ1-1; 7 nucleotides align to TRBD1. CDR1 is SGHVS, CDR2 FNYEAQ, per germline. This CDR3 contains 15 residues. V trimming: 4 bases; J trimming: 3 bases; junction bases outside the gene matches: 8. CDR3 residues: CASSSSTGLDTEAFF. CDR3 DNA: TGTGCCAGCAGCTCCTCGACAGGGTTGGACACTGAAGCTTTCTTT. Looking up the rest from reference TRBV7-6 and TRBJ1-1 gives the full variable domain: GAGVSQSPRYKVTKRGQDVALRCDPISGHVSLYWYRQALGQGPEFLTYFNYEAQQDKSGLPNDRFSAERPEGSISTLTIQRTEQRDSAMYRCASSSSTGLDTEAFFGQGTRLTVV.

V usage is TRBV18 and J usage is TRBJ1-2, with 7 bases identical to TRBD1. Germline assignment: CDR1 KGHSH and CDR2 LQKENI. V trimming: 1 base; J trimming: 3 bases; junction bases outside the gene matches: 8. CDR3 length: 16 residues. The CDR3 DNA reads as TGTGCCAGCTCACCACTTATTCAGGGGGAGGACTATGGCTACACCTTC. It yields the protein CASSPLIQGEDYGYTF.

J is TRBJ1-3 and V is TRBV6-5; possible D gene TRBD1, 6 bases. The V and J ends lost 6 bases and 2 bases respectively, with 11 bases between them. Looked up from germline, CDR1 is MNHEY and CDR2 is SVGAGI. There are 14 residues in the CDR3. The DNA of the CDR3 is TGTGCCAGCAGAGCGACAGGACCTGGAAACACCATATATTTT. Translating gives CASRATGPGNTIYF.

This clone has a single count. This chain joins TRBV2 and TRBJ1-1; the D is unclear. V was pared by 7 bases and J by 4 bases, with 7 bases between. The CDR3 sequence is 11 residues long. Per germline, CDR1 SNHLY and CDR2 FYNNEI. The CDR3, as DNA: TGTGCCAGCAAAGAGATCACTGAAGCTTTCTTT. This sequence encodes CASKEITEAFF.